The 5 T cell receptor beta chains below were found in one sample sequenced in a study of early T cells in non-severe SARS-CoV-2 infection. TCRdb re-analysed the 5' RACE reads in MiXCR, keeping a single row per CDR3 protein. The repertoire has about 30,000 distinct CDR3 sequences, roughly 5.9% of them found once; the top ten carry approximately 0.92%. What was sequenced was whole blood. These receptors were collected from an adult who was a healthcare worker with PCR-confirmed SARS-CoV-2 infection or an uninfected control (not recorded which).

This rearrangement joins TRBV11-2 to TRBJ2-7; D is uncertain. Germline CDR1 and CDR2: SGHAT and FQNNGV. Between the trimmed V and J ends, which lost 2 bases and 3 bases, there was a span of 5 bases. This CDR3 is 12 amino acids long. The CDR3: CASSLIGYEQYF. CDR3 nucleotide sequence: TGTGCCAGCAGCTTAATTGGCTACGAGCAGTACTTC.

By sample share, this clonotype is medium-sized. The chain couples TRBV4-2 to TRBJ2-3; 11 positions match TRBD2. This CDR3 contains 18 residues. Germline V CDR1 and CDR2: LGHNA, YNFKEQ. After removal of 4 bases from V and 3 bases from J, the junction contained 12 bases not matched to a gene. The CDR3 spells CASSRRGTSGGKTDTQYF. The CDR3 DNA sequence: TGTGCCAGCAGCCGACGAGGGACTAGCGGAGGGAAGACAGATACGCAGTATTTT.

This clonotype was counted many times. The chain links TRBV5-1 to TRBJ2-2; the D is unclear. Germline-derived CDR1 and CDR2 are SGHRS and YFSETQ. This CDR3 has 14 amino acids. Trimming left V 4 bases short and J 4 bases short, with 11 bases between. The CDR3 DNA reads as TGCGCCAGCAGCACGTCTGGTTCCACCGGGGAGCTGTTTTTT. Its protein product is CASSTSGSTGELFF. Drawing the rest from reference TRBV5-1 and TRBJ2-2, the complete variable domain is KAGVTQTPRYLIKTRGQQVTLSCSPISGHRSVSWYQQTPGQGLQFLFEYFSETQRNKGNFPGRFSGRQFSNSRSEMNVSTLELGDSALYLCASSTSGSTGELFFGEGSRLTVL.

This clonotype showed up many times. The genes are TRBV7-9 and TRBJ2-3; weak D call: TRBD2 (5 bases). This CDR3 region has 15 residues. The V gene's germline CDR1 is SEHNR and CDR2 FQNEAQ (reference sequence). The V end lost 5 bases, the J end lost 2 bases, and 14 bases lay between the germline ends. The CDR3 spells CASSLTRVPTDTQYF. The CDR3, as DNA: TGTGCCAGCAGCCTAACGCGGGTTCCCACAGATACGCAGTATTTT.

The chain carries TRBV28 and TRBJ1-2; TRBD1 agrees at 8 bases. V was clipped by 6 bases and J by 3 bases; unmatched bases: 6. Germline V gene sequence: CDR1 MDHEN, CDR2 SYDVKM. The CDR3 is 14 amino acids. The CDR3 is CASRVLDRDYGYTF. In DNA, the CDR3 is TGTGCCAGCAGGGTCTTGGACAGGGACTATGGCTACACCTTC.